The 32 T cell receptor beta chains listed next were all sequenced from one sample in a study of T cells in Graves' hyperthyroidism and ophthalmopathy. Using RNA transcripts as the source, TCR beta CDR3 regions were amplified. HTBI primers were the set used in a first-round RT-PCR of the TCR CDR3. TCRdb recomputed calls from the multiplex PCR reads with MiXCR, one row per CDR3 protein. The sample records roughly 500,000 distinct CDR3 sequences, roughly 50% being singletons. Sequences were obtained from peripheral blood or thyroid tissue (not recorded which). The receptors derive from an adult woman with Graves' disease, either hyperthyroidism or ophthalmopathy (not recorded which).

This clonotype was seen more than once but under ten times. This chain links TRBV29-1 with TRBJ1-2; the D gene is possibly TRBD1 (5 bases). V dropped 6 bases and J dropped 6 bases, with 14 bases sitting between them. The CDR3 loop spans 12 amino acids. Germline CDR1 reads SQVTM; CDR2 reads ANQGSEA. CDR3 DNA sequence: TGCAGCGTCACGGGGGTTCAGCATGGCTACACCTTC. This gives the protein CSVTGVQHGYTF. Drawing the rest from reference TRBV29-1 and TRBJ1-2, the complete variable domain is SAVISQKPSRDICQRGTSLTIQCQVDSQVTMMFWYRQQPGQSLTLIATANQGSEATYESGFVIDKFPISRPNLTFSTLTVSNMSPEDSSIYLCSVTGVQHGYTFGSGTRLTVV.

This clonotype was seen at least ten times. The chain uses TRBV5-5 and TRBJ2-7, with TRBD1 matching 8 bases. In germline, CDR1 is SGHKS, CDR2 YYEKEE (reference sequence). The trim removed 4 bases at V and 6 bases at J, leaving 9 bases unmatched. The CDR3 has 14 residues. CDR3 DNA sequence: TGTGCCAGCAGCCCGGCCAGACAGGGGTTCGAGCAGTACTTC. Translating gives CASSPARQGFEQYF.

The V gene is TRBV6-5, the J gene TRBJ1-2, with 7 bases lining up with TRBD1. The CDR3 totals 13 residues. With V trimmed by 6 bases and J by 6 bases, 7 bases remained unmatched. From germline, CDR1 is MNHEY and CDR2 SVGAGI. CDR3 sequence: CASSLLQGNGYTF. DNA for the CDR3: TGTGCCAGCAGCCTATTACAGGGGAATGGCTACACCTTC.

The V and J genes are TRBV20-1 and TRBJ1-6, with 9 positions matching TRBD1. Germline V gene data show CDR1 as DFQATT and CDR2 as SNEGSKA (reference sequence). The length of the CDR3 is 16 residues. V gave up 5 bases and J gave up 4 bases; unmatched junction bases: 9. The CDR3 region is CSASDNRGPYNSPLHF. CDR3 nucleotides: TGCAGTGCTTCTGATAACAGGGGGCCTTATAATTCACCCCTCCACTTT.

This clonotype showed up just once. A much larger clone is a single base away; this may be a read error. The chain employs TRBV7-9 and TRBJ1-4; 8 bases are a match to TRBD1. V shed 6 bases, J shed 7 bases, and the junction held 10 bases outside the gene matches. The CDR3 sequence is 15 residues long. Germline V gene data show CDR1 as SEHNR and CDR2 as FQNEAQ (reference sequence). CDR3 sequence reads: CASRTGQGRSEKLFF. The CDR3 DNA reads TGTGCCAGCAGAACTGGACAGGGAAGAAGTGAAAAACTGTTTTTT. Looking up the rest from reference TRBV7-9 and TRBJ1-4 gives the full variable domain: DTGVSQNPRHKITKRGQNVTFRCDPISEHNRLYWYRQTLGQGPEFLTYFQNEAQLEKSRLLSDRFSAERPKGSFSTLEIQRTEQGDSAMYLCASRTGQGRSEKLFFGSGTQLSVL.

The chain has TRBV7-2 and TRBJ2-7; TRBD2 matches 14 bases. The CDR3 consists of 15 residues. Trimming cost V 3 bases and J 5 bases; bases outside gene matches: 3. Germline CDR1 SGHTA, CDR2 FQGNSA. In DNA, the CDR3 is TGTGCCAGCAGCTTGACTAGCGGGAGGGCCCACGAGCAGTACTTC. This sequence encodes CASSLTSGRAHEQYF.

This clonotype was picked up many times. CDR3 in DNA: TGTGCCAGCCGTAACCAGGTACAGCCCCAGCATTTT. This codes for CASRNQVQPQHF. The rearrangement uses TRBV6-6 and TRBJ1-5, with D hard to call. V lost 8 bases to trimming and J lost 7 bases, with 12 bases between them. Per germline, CDR1 MNHNY and CDR2 SVGAGI (reference sequence). The CDR3 runs to 12 residues.

The CDR3 loop is CASSQKKGGQGYEQYF. The DNA for the CDR3 is TGCGCCAGCAGCCAAAAGAAGGGAGGACAGGGATACGAGCAGTACTTC. The chain combines TRBV4-1 with TRBJ2-7, with 8 bases aligning to TRBD1. Germline loops: CDR1 MGHRA, CDR2 YSYEKL. The CDR3 sequence is 16 residues long. V dropped 2 bases and J dropped 4; count of bases not matched to a gene: 10.

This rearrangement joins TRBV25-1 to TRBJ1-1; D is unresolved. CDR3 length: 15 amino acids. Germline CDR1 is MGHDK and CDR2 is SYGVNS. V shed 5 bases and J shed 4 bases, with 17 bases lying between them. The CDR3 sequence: CASSSTVWESTEAFF. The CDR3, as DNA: TGTGCCAGCAGTTCGACTGTGTGGGAGAGCACTGAAGCTTTCTTT.

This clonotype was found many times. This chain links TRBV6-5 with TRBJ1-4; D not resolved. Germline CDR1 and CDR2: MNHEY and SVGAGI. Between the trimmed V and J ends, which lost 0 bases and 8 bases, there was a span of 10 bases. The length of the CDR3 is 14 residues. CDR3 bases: TGTGCCAGCAGTTACTCGGGAGCCCAGGAAAAACTGTTTTTT. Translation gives CASSYSGAQEKLFF.

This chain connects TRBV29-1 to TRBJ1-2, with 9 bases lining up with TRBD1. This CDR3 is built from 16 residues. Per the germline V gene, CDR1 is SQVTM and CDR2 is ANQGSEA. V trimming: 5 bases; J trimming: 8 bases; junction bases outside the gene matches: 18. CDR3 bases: TGCAGCGTTCCGCAAGAGCTTCCGGGACAGGGATACGGCTACACCTTC. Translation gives CSVPQELPGQGYGYTF.

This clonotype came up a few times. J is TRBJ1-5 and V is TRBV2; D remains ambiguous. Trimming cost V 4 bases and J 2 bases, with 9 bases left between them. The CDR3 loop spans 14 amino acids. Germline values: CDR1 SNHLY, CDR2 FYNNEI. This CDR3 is CASSGGRGNQPQHF. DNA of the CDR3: TGTGCCAGCAGTGGAGGGCGGGGCAATCAGCCCCAGCATTTT.

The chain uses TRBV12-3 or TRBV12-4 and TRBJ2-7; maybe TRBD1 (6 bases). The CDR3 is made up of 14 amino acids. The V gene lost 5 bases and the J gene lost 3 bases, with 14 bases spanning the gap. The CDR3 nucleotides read TGTGCCAGCAGTGCCCAGGGGTCGGTCTACGAGCAGTACTTC. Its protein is CASSAQGSVYEQYF.

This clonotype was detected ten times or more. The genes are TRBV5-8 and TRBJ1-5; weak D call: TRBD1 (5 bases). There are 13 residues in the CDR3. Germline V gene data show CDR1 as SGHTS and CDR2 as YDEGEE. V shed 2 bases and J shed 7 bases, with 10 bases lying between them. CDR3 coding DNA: TGTGCCAGCAGCTTAACGGGGGGACAGCCCCAGCATTTT. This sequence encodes CASSLTGGQPQHF.

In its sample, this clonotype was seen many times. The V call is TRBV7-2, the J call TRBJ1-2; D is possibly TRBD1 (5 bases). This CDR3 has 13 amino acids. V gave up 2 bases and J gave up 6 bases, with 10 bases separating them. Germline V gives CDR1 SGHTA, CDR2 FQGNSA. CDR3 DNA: TGTGCCAGCAGCTTACGCAGGGACGATGGCTACACCTTC. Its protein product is CASSLRRDDGYTF.

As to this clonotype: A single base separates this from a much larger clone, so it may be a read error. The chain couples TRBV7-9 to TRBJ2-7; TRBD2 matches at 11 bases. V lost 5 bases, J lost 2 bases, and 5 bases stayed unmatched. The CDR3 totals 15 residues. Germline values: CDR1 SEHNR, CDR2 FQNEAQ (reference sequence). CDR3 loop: CASSLLAGEAYEQYF. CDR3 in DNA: TGTGCCAGCAGCCTACTAGCGGGGGAAGCCTACGAGCAGTACTTC. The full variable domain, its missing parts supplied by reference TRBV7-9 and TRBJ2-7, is DTGVSQNPRHKITKRGQNVTFRCDPISEHNRLYWYRQTLGQGPEFLTYFQNEAQLEKSRLLSDRFSAERPKGSFSTLEIQRTEQGDSAMYLCASSLLAGEAYEQYFGPGTRLTVT.

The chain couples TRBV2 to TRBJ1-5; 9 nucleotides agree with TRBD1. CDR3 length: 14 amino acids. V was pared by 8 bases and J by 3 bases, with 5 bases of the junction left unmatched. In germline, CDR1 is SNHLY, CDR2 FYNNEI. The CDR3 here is CASRRDRVNQPQHF. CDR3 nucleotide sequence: TGTGCCAGCCGGAGGGACAGGGTCAATCAGCCCCAGCATTTT. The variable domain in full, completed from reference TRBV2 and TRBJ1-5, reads EPEVTQTPSHQVTQMGQEVILRCVPISNHLYFYWYRQILGQKVEFLVSFYNNEISEKSEIFDDQFSVERPDGSNFTLKIRSTKLEDSAMYFCASRRDRVNQPQHFGDGTRLSIL.

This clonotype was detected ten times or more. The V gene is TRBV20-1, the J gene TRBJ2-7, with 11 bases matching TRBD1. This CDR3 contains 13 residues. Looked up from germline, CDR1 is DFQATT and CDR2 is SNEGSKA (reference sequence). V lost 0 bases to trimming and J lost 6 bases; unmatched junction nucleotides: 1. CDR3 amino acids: CSARDGTGGEQYF. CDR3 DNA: TGCAGTGCTAGAGACGGGACAGGGGGCGAGCAGTACTTC.

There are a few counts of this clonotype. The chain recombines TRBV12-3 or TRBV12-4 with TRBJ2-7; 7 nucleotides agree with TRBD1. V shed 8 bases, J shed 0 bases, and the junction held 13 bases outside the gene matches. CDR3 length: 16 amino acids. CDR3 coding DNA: TGTGCCAGCGCCCGGACAGGCTTAATTGCCTCCTACGAGCAGTACTTC. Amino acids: CASARTGLIASYEQYF.

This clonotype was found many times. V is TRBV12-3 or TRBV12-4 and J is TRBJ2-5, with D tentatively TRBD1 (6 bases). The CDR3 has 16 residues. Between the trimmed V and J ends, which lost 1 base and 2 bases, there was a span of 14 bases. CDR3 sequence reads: CASSLVMTGIQETQYF. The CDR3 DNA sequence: TGTGCCAGCAGTTTAGTCATGACAGGAATTCAAGAGACCCAGTACTTC.

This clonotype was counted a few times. For the CDR3, the DNA is TGCAGCGTTGGGACAGGCAATCAGCCCCAGCATTTT. Translation gives CSVGTGNQPQHF. The V gene is TRBV29-1, the J gene TRBJ1-5; possibly TRBD1 for D (6 bases). This CDR3 is 12 amino acids long. Per the germline V gene, CDR1 is SQVTM and CDR2 is ANQGSEA. V lost 4 bases, J lost 2 bases, and 6 bases lay in between.

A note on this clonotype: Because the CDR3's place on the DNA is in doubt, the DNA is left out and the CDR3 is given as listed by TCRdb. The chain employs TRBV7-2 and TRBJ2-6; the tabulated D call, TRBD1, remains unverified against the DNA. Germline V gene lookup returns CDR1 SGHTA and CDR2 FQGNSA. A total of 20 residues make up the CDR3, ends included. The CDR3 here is CASSLGGQGALHFGANVLTF.

CDR3 DNA: TGTGCCAGCAGCCCTTGGCCGGGCGGGGGGGCGGAAGAGACCCAGTACTTC. It translates to CASSPWPGGGAEETQYF. The rearrangement links TRBV11-2 to TRBJ2-5, with TRBD2 matching over 9 bases. The CDR3 sequence is 17 residues long. V shed 5 bases, J shed 3 bases, and the junction held 13 bases outside the gene matches. CDR1 and CDR2 (germline): SGHAT, FQNNGV.

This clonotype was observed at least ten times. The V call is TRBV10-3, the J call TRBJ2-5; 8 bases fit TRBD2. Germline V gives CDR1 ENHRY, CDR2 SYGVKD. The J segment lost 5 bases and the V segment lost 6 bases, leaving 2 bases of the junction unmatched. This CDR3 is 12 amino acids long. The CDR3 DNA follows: TGTGCCATCAGGTCGGGGGGGGAGACCCAGTACTTC. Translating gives CAIRSGGETQYF.

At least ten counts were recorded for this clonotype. Here the CDR3 reads CASSWPTRTAYEQYF. As DNA, the CDR3 is TGTGCCAGCAGCTGGCCCACTAGAACGGCCTACGAGCAGTACTTC. J is TRBJ2-7 and V is TRBV5-5, with a possible D match to TRBD2 (5 bases). This CDR3 has 15 residues. V lost 3 bases, J lost 2 bases, and 15 bases lay in between. Germline-derived CDR1 and CDR2 are SGHKS and YYEKEE (reference sequence). The whole variable domain, remainder taken from reference TRBV5-5 and TRBJ2-7, is DAGVTQSPTHLIKTRGQQVTLRCSPISGHKSVSWYQQVLGQGPQFIFQYYEKEERGRGNFPDRFSARQFPNYSSELNVNALLLGDSALYLCASSWPTRTAYEQYFGPGTRLTVT.

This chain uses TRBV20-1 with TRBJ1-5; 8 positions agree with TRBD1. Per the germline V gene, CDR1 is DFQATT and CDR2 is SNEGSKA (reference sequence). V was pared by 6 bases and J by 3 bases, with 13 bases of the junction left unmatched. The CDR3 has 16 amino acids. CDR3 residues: CSAERAGGRVNQPQHF. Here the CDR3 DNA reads TGCAGTGCCGAGAGAGCAGGGGGCAGGGTCAATCAGCCCCAGCATTTT.

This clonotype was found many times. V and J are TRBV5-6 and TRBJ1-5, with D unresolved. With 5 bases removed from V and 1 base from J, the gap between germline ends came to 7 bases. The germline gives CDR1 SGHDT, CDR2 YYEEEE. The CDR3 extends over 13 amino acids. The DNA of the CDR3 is TGTGCCAGCAGGGTCAGGAGCAATCAGCCCCAGCATTTT. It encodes CASRVRSNQPQHF.

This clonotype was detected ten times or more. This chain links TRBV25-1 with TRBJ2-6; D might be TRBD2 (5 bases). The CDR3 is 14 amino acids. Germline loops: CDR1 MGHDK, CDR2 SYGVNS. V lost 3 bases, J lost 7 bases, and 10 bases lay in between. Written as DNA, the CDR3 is TGTGCCAGCAGTGAGACTAATTCCGCCAACGTCCTGACTTTC. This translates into CASSETNSANVLTF.

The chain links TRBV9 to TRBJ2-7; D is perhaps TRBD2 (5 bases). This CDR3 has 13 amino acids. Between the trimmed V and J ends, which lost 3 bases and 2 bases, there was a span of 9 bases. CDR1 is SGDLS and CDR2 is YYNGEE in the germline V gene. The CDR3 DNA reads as TGTGCCAGCAGCGCCCGGGATACCTACGAGCAGTACTTC. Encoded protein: CASSARDTYEQYF.

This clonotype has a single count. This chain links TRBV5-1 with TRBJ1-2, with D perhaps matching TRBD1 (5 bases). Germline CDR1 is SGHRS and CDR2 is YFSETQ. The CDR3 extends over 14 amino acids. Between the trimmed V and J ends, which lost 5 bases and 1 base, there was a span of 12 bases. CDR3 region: CASREGTDNYGYTF. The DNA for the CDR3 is TGCGCCAGCAGAGAGGGGACGGATAACTATGGCTACACCTTC.

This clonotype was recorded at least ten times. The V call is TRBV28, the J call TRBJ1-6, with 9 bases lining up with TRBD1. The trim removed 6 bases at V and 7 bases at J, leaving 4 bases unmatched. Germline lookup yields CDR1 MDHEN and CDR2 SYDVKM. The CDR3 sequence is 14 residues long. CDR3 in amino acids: CASRSTGGNSPLHF. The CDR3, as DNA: TGTGCCAGCAGATCGACAGGGGGGAATTCACCCCTCCACTTT.

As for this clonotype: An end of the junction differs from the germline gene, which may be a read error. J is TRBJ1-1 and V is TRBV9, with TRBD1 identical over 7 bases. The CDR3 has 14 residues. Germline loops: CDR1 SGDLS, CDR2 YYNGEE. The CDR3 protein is CTSSVVPGGTEAFF. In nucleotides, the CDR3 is TGTACCAGCAGCGTAGTTCCAGGGGGGACTGAAGCTTTCTTT.